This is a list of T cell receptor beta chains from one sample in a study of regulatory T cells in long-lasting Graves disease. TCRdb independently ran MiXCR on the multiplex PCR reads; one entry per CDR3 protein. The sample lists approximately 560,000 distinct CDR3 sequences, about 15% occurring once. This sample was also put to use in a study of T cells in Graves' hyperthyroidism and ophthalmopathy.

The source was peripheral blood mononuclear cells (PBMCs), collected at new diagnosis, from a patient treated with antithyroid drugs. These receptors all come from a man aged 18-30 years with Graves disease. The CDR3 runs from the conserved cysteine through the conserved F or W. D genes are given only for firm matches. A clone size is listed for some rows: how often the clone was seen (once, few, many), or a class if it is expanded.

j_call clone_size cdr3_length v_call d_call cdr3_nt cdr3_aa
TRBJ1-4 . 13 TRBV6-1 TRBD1 TGTGCCAGCGGACAGGGAGCTAATGAAAAACTGTTTTTT CASGQGANEKLFF
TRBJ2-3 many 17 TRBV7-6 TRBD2 TGTGCCAGCAGCTTATTCCCGACTAGCGGGAGACCAGATACGCAGTATTTT CASSLFPTSGRPDTQYF
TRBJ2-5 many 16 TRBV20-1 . TGCAGTGCTAGCCTGGGGAGCGGCCGACAAGGGGAGACCCAGTACTTC CSASLGSGRQGETQYF
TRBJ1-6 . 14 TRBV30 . TGTGCCTGGTCGATCTGGGCTACGGATTCACCCCTCCACTTT CAWSIWATDSPLHF
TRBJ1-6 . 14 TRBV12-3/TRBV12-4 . TGTGCCAGCAGGCGAACCAGACGGAATTCACCCCTCCACTTT CASRRTRRNSPLHF
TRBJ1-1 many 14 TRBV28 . TGTGCCAGCAGTTTTCCGGGCTTGAACACTGAAGCTTTCTTT CASSFPGLNTEAFF
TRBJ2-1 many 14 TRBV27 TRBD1 TGTGCCAGCACCTGGACAGGGGTCTACAATGAGCAGTTCTTC CASTWTGVYNEQFF
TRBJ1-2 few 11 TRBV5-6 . TGTGCCAGCAGCTATGGGAGTGGCTACACCTTC CASSYGSGYTF
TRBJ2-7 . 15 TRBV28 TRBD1 TGTGCCAGCAGTATCCTCGGACAGGGGCCCTACGAGCAGTACTTC CASSILGQGPYEQYF
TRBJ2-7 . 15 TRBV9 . TGTGCCAGCAGCGTCAGGGAAGGGCCTCCAGACGAGCAGTACTTC CASSVREGPPDEQYF
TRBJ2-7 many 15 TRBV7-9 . TGTGCCAGCAGCTCGAACAGCTTCACGACGTACGAGCAGTACTTC CASSSNSFTTYEQYF
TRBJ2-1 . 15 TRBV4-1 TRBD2 TGCGCCAGCAGCCAACGGGAGGGACCCTACAATGAGCAGTTCTTC CASSQREGPYNEQFF
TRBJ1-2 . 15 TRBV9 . TGTGCCAGCAGCGTCGGGGGTCGGGGAGTTAATGGCTACACCTTC CASSVGGRGVNGYTF
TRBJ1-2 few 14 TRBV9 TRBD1 TGTGCCAGCAGGGAAGACAGGGGGCCGTCTGACTACACCTTC CASREDRGPSDYTF
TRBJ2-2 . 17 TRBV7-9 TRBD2 TGTGCCAGCAGTTCGACTAGCGGGAGGCGGGACACCGGGGAGCTGTTTTTT CASSSTSGRRDTGELFF
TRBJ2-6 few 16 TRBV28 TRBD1 TGTGCCAGCAGAGCCCACAGGGGGCGCGGGGCCAACGTCCTGACTTTC CASRAHRGRGANVLTF
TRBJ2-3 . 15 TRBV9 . TGTGCCAACAGCGTCTCGGTCGGATACACAGATACGCAGTATTTT CANSVSVGYTDTQYF
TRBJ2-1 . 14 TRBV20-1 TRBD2 TGCAGTGCTAGATCCTTAGCGGGCCCTTATGAAGAGTTCTTC CSARSLAGPYEEFF
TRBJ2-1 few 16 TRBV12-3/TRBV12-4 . TGTGCCAGCAGCCGGGTTAGGGGGGACTCCTACAATGAGCAGTTCTTC CASSRVRGDSYNEQFF
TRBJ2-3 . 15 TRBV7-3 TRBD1 TGTGCCAGCAGCTTAACGGGACAGGGGAAAGATACGCAGTATTTT CASSLTGQGKDTQYF
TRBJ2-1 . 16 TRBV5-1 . TGCGCCAGCAGCTTGGGGTTGCAGCCGACCTACAATGAGCAGTTCTTC CASSLGLQPTYNEQFF
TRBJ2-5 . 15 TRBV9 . TGTGCCAGCAGCGTAGCTACGACTGTCCAAGAGACCCAGTACTTC CASSVATTVQETQYF
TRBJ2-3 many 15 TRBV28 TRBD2 TGTGCCAGCAGTTTTGGGACTAGCGACACAGATACGCAGTATTTT CASSFGTSDTDTQYF
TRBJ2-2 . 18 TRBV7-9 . TGTGCCAGCAGCTCTATTACAGGGTGGTCGGAGAACACCGGGGAGCTGTTTTTT CASSSITGWSENTGELFF
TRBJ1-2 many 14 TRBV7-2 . TGTGCCAGCAGCTTAGCCGTAGGAGACTATGGCTACACCTTC CASSLAVGDYGYTF
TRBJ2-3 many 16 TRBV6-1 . TGTGCCAGCACCCAAGGGACGACCCTTTCCACAGATACGCAGTATTTT CASTQGTTLSTDTQYF
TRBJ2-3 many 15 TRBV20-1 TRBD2 TGCAGTGTTCAGTATAGCGGGAGCGTCACAGATACGCAGTATTTT CSVQYSGSVTDTQYF
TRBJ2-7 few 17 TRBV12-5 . TGTGCTAGTGGTTTGGTATTAGACCTCGGGACTCGGCGCAGGCAGTACTTC CASGLVLDLGTRRRQYF
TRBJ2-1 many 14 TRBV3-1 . TGTGCCAGCAGCCAAGGGACTGTTTACAATGAGCAGTTCTTC CASSQGTVYNEQFF
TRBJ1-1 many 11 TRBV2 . TGTGCCAGCAATCTTGTCGCTGAAGCTTTCTTT CASNLVAEAFF
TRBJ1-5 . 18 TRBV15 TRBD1 TGTGCCACCAGCGATTTAGCGGGGGGCAGGGGGATCTATCAGCCCCAGCATTTT CATSDLAGGRGIYQPQHF
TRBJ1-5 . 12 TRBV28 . TGTGCCAGCAGTGATCTAGCTCAGCCCCAGCATTTT CASSDLAQPQHF
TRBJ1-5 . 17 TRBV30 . TGTGCCTGGAGCGGGCGTAGATCGGGTTATAGCAATCAGCCCCAGCATTTT CAWSGRRSGYSNQPQHF
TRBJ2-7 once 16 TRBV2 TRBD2 TGTGCCAGCAGTGAAGGCGGACTAGCGGGAATTTACGAGCAGTACTTC CASSEGGLAGIYEQYF
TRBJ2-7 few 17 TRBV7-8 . TGTGCCAGCAGCCCTAGGGTGTGGGGGCGCGGCTCCTACGAGCAGTACTTC CASSPRVWGRGSYEQYF
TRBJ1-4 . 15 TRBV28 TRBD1 TGTGCCAGCAGTTTATGGGGACAGGGTGGTGAAAAACTGTTTTTT CASSLWGQGGEKLFF
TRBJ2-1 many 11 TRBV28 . TGTGCCAGCAGTTCGGGCTGGGAGCAGTTCTTC CASSSGWEQFF
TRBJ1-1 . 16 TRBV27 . TGTGCCAGCAGTTTAAGGCAGGGAGTCGAGGACACTGAAGCTTTCTTT CASSLRQGVEDTEAFF
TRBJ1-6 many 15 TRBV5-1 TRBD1 TGCGCCAGCAGCGGAGACGAGGGGGCTGATTCACCCCTCCACTTT CASSGDEGADSPLHF
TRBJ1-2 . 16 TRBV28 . TGTGCCAGCAGTGGGGTCCTAGCGGGAGGGCACTATGGCTACACCTTC CASSGVLAGGHYGYTF
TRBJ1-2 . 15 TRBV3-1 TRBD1 TGTGCCAGCAGCCAAGGGACAGGCCCCCAAGGAGGCTACACCTTC CASSQGTGPQGGYTF
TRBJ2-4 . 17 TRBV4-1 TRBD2 TGCGCCAGCAGCCAAGGTGGACTAGCGGTAGCCAAAAACATTCAGTACTTC CASSQGGLAVAKNIQYF
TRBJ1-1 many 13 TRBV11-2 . TGTGCCAGCAGCCTAGATATAAGGCGTGAAGCTTTCTTT CASSLDIRREAFF
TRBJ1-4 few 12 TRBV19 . TGTGCCAGTAGTATTTTATACGAAAAACTGTTTTTT CASSILYEKLFF
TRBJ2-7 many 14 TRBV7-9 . TGTGCCAGCAGCTCAGACAGGCTTCCCTACGAGCAGTACTTC CASSSDRLPYEQYF
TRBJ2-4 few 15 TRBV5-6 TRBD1 TGTGCCAGCAGCTTGGTGGGACAGGCCAAAAACATTCAGTACTTC CASSLVGQAKNIQYF
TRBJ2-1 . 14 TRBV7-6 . TGTGCCAGCAGCTTAGCGGTTCGTGGCAATGAGCAGTTCTTC CASSLAVRGNEQFF
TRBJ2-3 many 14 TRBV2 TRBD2 TGTGCCAGCAGTGTAGCGGGAGGGGCAGATACGCAGTATTTT CASSVAGGADTQYF
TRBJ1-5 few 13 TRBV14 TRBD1 TGTGCCAGCAGCCAAGGGGCAGGGGGTACCCAGCATTTT CASSQGAGGTQHF
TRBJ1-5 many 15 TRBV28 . TGTGCCAGCAGTTTCCTAACAGGGAACAATCAGCCCCAGCATTTT CASSFLTGNNQPQHF
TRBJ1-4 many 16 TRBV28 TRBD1 TGTGCCAGCAGCTCTCCACGACAGGGCCAAAATGAAAAACTGTTTTTT CASSSPRQGQNEKLFF
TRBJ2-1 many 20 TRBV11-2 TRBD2 TGTGCCAGCAGCTTAGGCCTGCTGTCTAGCGGGGGAACGAACTACAATGAGCAGTTCTTC CASSLGLLSSGGTNYNEQFF
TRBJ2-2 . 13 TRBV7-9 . TGTGCCAGCAGCCGCCTAGCGTCGGGGGAGCTGTTTTTT CASSRLASGELFF
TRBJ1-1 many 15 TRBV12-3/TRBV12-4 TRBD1 TGTGCCAGCAGTGCCCGACAGGGGAAGAACACTGAAGCTTTCTTT CASSARQGKNTEAFF
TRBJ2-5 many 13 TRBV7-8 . TGTGCCAGCAGCCCCCCCCGGATCGAGACCCAGTACTTC CASSPPRIETQYF